This T cell receptor beta chain came from a study of cytomegalovirus exposure and HLA in healthy donors. Study context: HLA-typed donors contributed 80 million or so unique TCRs, which were held in an early data release.

General study findings and limits: Relative to equally common others, HLA-associated TCR beta chains showed greater clonal expansion in a later analysis. The study reported that TCR beta sequences accurately predicted HLA-A and HLA-B alleles in most subjects.

CDR1 and CDR2 (germline): SGHAT, FQDESV (reference sequence). The CDR3 has 16 amino acids. V dropped 5 bases and J dropped 0 bases, with 14 bases sitting between them. To note about this clone: The target antigen is unknown.

Researchers ran the PCR with 60 Vbeta and 13 Jbeta primers. Libraries were prepared by immunoSEQ multiplex PCR; TCRdb keeps only in-frame clonotypes and omits some of them. The repertoire consists of 100,000 to 150,000 clones, with around 82% occurring once and the leading ten covering 1.2%. The chain uses TRBV11-1 and TRBJ1-3, with TRBD1 as a possible D gene (5 bases). The TCR was taken from a female donor in good health and CMV-seronegative. The sequencing sample was made of PBMCs. CDR3 loop: CASSRRGRLSGNTIYF. In DNA, the CDR3 is TGTGCCAGCAGCCGGCGGGGACGGCTCTCTGGAAACACCATATATTTT.